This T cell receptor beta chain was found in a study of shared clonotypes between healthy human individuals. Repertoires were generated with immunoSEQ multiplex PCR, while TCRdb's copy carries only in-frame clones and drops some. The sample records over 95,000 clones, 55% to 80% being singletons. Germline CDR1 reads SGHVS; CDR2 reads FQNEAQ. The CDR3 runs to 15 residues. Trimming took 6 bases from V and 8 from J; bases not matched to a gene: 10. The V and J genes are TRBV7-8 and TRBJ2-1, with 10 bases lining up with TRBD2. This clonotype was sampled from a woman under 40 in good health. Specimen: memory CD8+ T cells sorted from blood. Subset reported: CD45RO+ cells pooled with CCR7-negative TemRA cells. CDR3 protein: CASSNVAGGEDEQFF. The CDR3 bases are TGTGCCAGCAGTAATGTAGCGGGAGGAGAGGATGAGCAGTTCTTC.